The 21 T cell receptor beta chains below were found in one sample sequenced in a study of cytomegalovirus exposure and HLA in healthy donors. In the PCR, 60 Vbeta and 13 Jbeta primers were used. Method: immunoSEQ multiplex PCR; TCRdb's copy keeps in-frame clones and lacks some. Its listing shows about 130,000 clones. The sequencing input was PBMCs. These receptors came from a man aged 40-49 years in good health and CMV-seronegative.

The chain recombines TRBV19 with TRBJ1-1, with TRBD1 identical over 9 bases. With V trimmed by 6 bases and J by 1 base, 0 bases remained unmatched. Germline V gene sequence: CDR1 LNHDA, CDR2 SQIVND (reference sequence). This CDR3 has 13 amino acids. The CDR3 sequence is CASRGQGNTEAFF. Written as DNA, the CDR3 is TGTGCCAGTAGGGGACAGGGGAACACTGAAGCTTTCTTT.

This sequence joins TRBV11-2 and TRBJ2-7, with 12 bases lining up with TRBD2. CDR1 is SGHAT, CDR2 FQNNGV, per germline. The CDR3 is made up of 15 amino acids. V trimming: 5 bases; J trimming: 0 bases; junction bases outside the gene matches: 2. The CDR3 DNA follows: TGTGCCAGCAGCAGGACTAGCGGGAACTCCTACGAGCAGTACTTC. Translated: CASSRTSGNSYEQYF. Full variable domain (missing parts from reference TRBV11-2 and TRBJ2-7): EAGVAQSPRYKIIEKRQSVAFWCNPISGHATLYWYQQILGQGPKLLIQFQNNGVVDDSQLPKDRFSAERLKGVDSTLKIQPAKLEDSAVYLCASSRTSGNSYEQYFGPGTRLTVT.

The J gene is TRBJ2-1, the V gene TRBV5-1, with D possibly TRBD1 on 5 matching bases. This CDR3 spans 12 amino acids. V lost 4 bases and J 9 bases, leaving 11 bases between the germline ends. Germline V gives CDR1 SGHRS, CDR2 YFSETQ. The CDR3 sequence: CASSTQGGEQFF. CDR3 sequence (DNA): TGCGCCAGCAGCACGCAGGGTGGTGAGCAGTTCTTC. The variable domain in full, completed from reference TRBV5-1 and TRBJ2-1, reads KAGVTQTPRYLIKTRGQQVTLSCSPISGHRSVSWYQQTPGQGLQFLFEYFSETQRNKGNFPGRFSGRQFSNSRSEMNVSTLELGDSALYLCASSTQGGEQFFGPGTRLTVL.

The chain joins TRBV6-5 to TRBJ2-4; 9 nucleotides align to TRBD2. The germline V gene has CDR1 MNHEY and CDR2 SVGAGI. The CDR3 extends over 16 amino acids. The V and J ends lost 2 bases and 0 bases, in that order; junction bases with no gene match: 2. The CDR3 nucleotides read TGTGCCAGCAGTTACACTAGCGGGTTAGCCAAAAACATTCAGTACTTC. The encoded protein is CASSYTSGLAKNIQYF.

This chain links TRBV28 with TRBJ1-4; D is uncertain. V lost 6 bases, J lost 8 bases, and 16 bases lay in between. The CDR3 contains 14 residues. CDR1 and CDR2 from the germline V gene are MDHEN and SYDVKM. CDR3 coding DNA: TGTGCCAGCAGGAGGACTCCTCAGAGCGAAAAACTGTTTTTT. This sequence encodes CASRRTPQSEKLFF.

The V and J genes are TRBV18 and TRBJ1-4, with a tentative D call TRBD1 (5 bases). Germline lookup yields CDR1 KGHSH and CDR2 LQKENI. V lost 2 bases and J 6 bases, leaving 7 bases between the germline ends. The CDR3 spans 13 residues. The CDR3 spells CASSPKGDEKLFF. CDR3 nucleotide sequence: TGTGCCAGCTCACCAAAAGGGGATGAAAAACTGTTTTTT. Together with reference TRBV18 and TRBJ1-4, the CDR3 gives the full variable domain: NAGVMQNPRHLVRRRGQEARLRCSPMKGHSHVYWYRQLPEEGLKFMVYLQKENIIDESGMPKERFSAEFPKEGPSILRIQQVVRGDSAAYFCASSPKGDEKLFFGSGTQLSVL.

This chain links TRBV2 with TRBJ1-1; tentatively, D is TRBD1 (5 bases). The CDR3 sequence is 12 residues long. CDR1 SNHLY and CDR2 FYNNEI come from the germline V gene. The germline V and J ends were trimmed by 6 bases and 5 bases, with 10 bases remaining between them. The CDR3: CASSNRQTEAFF. The CDR3 nucleotides are TGTGCCAGCAGCAATCGACAGACTGAAGCTTTCTTT. The complete variable domain, with remaining parts taken from reference TRBV2 and TRBJ1-1, reads EPEVTQTPSHQVTQMGQEVILRCVPISNHLYFYWYRQILGQKVEFLVSFYNNEISEKSEIFDDQFSVERPDGSNFTLKIRSTKLEDSAMYFCASSNRQTEAFFGQGTRLTVV.

The gene calls are TRBV11-2 and TRBJ2-1; 11 bases map to TRBD1. With 5 bases clipped from V and 5 bases from J, the junction kept 5 bases outside the gene matches. Germline V gene data show CDR1 as SGHAT and CDR2 as FQNNGV. The CDR3 covers 15 residues. The CDR3 DNA sequence: TGTGCCAGCAGCGGGACAGGGGGTAGGGACAATGAGCAGTTCTTC. Translating it yields CASSGTGGRDNEQFF.

The chain is built from TRBV5-4 and TRBJ2-5; 11 bases align to TRBD2. The last part of the DNA fits TRBJ2-7 better; the J call may be wrong. The CDR3 runs 16 residues. The germline V gene encodes CDR1 SGHNT and CDR2 YYREEE (reference sequence). CDR3 sequence reads: CASSLSLLAGGYEQYF. CDR3 nucleotide sequence: TGTGCCAGCAGCTTATCGCTGCTAGCGGGAGGCTACGAGCAGTACTTC.

The gene calls are TRBV28 and TRBJ1-5, with 8 positions matching TRBD1. Trimming at V came to 8 bases and at J to 5 bases, leaving 2 bases not matched to a gene. This CDR3 comprises 12 residues. CDR1 is MDHEN and CDR2 is SYDVKM in the germline V gene. Here the CDR3 reads CASQGAYQPQHF. The CDR3 region has the DNA TGTGCCAGCCAGGGGGCCTATCAGCCCCAGCATTTT.

The chain has TRBV7-9 and TRBJ1-4, with D possibly TRBD1 on 5 matching bases. CDR1 and CDR2 from the germline V gene are SEHNR and FQNEAQ (reference sequence). The CDR3 runs 17 residues. V dropped 3 bases and J dropped 0 bases, with 14 bases sitting between them. Here the CDR3 DNA reads TGTGCCAGCAGCTTGGCCCAGGGTGGTACAACTAATGAAAAACTGTTTTTT. Its protein is CASSLAQGGTTNEKLFF. The full variable domain, rest sourced from reference TRBV7-9 and TRBJ1-4, is DTGVSQNPRHKITKRGQNVTFRCDPISEHNRLYWYRQTLGQGPEFLTYFQNEAQLEKSRLLSDRFSAERPKGSFSTLEIQRTEQGDSAMYLCASSLAQGGTTNEKLFFGSGTQLSVL.

V is TRBV7-9 and J is TRBJ2-7, with TRBD1 as a possible D gene (5 bases). Trimming left V 5 bases short and J 0 bases short, with 11 bases between. Germline CDR1 is SEHNR and CDR2 is FQNEAQ (reference sequence). The CDR3 consists of 14 residues. CDR3 DNA: TGTGCCAGCAGCGTATCAGGGTACTCCTACGAGCAGTACTTC. This encodes CASSVSGYSYEQYF. Full variable domain (rest looked up from reference TRBV7-9 and TRBJ2-7): DTGVSQNPRHKITKRGQNVTFRCDPISEHNRLYWYRQTLGQGPEFLTYFQNEAQLEKSRLLSDRFSAERPKGSFSTLEIQRTEQGDSAMYLCASSVSGYSYEQYFGPGTRLTVT.

V and J are TRBV28 and TRBJ2-2; perhaps TRBD2 as D (6 bases). V was trimmed by 7 bases and J by 1 base, leaving 16 bases between them. This CDR3 spans 16 amino acids. Germline CDR1 and CDR2: MDHEN and SYDVKM. The CDR3 region is CASTILLGGNTGELFF. As DNA, the CDR3 is TGTGCCAGCACTATCCTATTGGGGGGGAACACCGGGGAGCTGTTTTTT.

The chain uses TRBV9 and TRBJ1-5, with D possibly matching TRBD1 (5 bases). V was trimmed by 0 bases and J by 2 bases, leaving 6 bases between them. The CDR3 sequence is 14 residues long. The germline gives CDR1 SGDLS, CDR2 YYNGEE. The CDR3 nucleotides read TGTGCCAGCAGCGTAGACAGGCGCAATCAGCCCCAGCATTTT. Amino acid sequence: CASSVDRRNQPQHF. The entire variable domain, with the rest obtained from reference TRBV9 and TRBJ1-5, is as follows: DSGVTQTPKHLITATGQRVTLRCSPRSGDLSVYWYQQSLDQGLQFLIQYYNGEERAKGNILERFSAQQFPDLHSELNLSSLELGDSALYFCASSVDRRNQPQHFGDGTRLSIL.

CDR3 loop: CASRTIPGTANQPQHF. CDR3 coding DNA: TGTGCCAGCAGAACGATTCCAGGTACGGCAAATCAGCCCCAGCATTTT. The chain recombines TRBV5-5 with TRBJ1-5; D is undetermined. The CDR3 runs 16 residues. Germline CDR1 SGHKS, CDR2 YYEKEE (reference sequence). With 5 bases removed from V and 4 bases from J, the gap between germline ends came to 19 bases.

Of note for this clone: This same CDR3 is encoded by further DNA sequences in the sample. V is TRBV5-1 and J is TRBJ2-1, with 7 bases lining up with TRBD2. From germline, CDR1 is SGHRS and CDR2 YFSETQ. CDR3 length: 15 amino acids. Trimming removed 2 bases from V and 4 bases from J; junction bases left unmatched: 6. This CDR3 is CASSLDGGSYNEQFF. CDR3 sequence (DNA): TGCGCCAGCAGCTTAGACGGGGGGTCTTACAATGAGCAGTTCTTC.

This chain connects TRBV5-1 to TRBJ1-5, with TRBD1 as a possible D gene (6 bases). This CDR3 spans 14 amino acids. Germline V gene lookup returns CDR1 SGHRS and CDR2 YFSETQ. V was trimmed by 4 bases and J by 3 bases, leaving 11 bases between them. The CDR3 here is CASSPGQLNQPQHF. Written as DNA, the CDR3 is TGCGCCAGCAGCCCAGGACAGCTCAATCAGCCCCAGCATTTT.

V and J are TRBV2 and TRBJ1-6, with D perhaps TRBD1 (5 bases). The CDR3 covers 15 residues. In germline, CDR1 is SNHLY, CDR2 FYNNEI. Trimming shortened V by 5 bases and J by 2 bases, and 10 bases separated the two germline ends. This CDR3 reads CASSSRGTYNSPLHF. CDR3 nucleotide sequence: TGTGCCAGCAGTTCAAGGGGTACCTATAATTCACCCCTCCACTTT.

The chain employs TRBV27 and TRBJ2-5, with 11 bases that match TRBD1. There are 20 residues in the CDR3. V trimming: 5 bases; J trimming: 2 bases; junction bases outside the gene matches: 19. Germline V CDR1 and CDR2: MNHEY, SMNVEV (reference sequence). For the CDR3, the DNA is TGTGCCAGCAGTCACCGGACAGGGGGCAGTGGGAGAGGGTTGCAAGAGACCCAGTACTTC. It encodes CASSHRTGGSGRGLQETQYF.

The rearrangement links TRBV19 to TRBJ2-7, with 7 bases matching TRBD2. Germline trimming cut 7 bases from V and 0 bases from J; bases unmatched to any gene: 6. The CDR3 consists of 14 residues. Looked up from germline, CDR1 is LNHDA and CDR2 is SQIVND (reference sequence). The DNA for the CDR3 is TGTGCCAGTAAAACTAGCGAGAGCTCCTACGAGCAGTACTTC. The encoded protein is CASKTSESSYEQYF.

The chain employs TRBV30 and TRBJ2-5; unclear D gene. V gave up 1 base and J gave up 1 base, with 10 bases separating them. This CDR3 comprises 14 residues. Per germline, CDR1 GTSNPN and CDR2 SVGIG (reference sequence). CDR3 sequence reads: CAWSDRTPQETQYF. In nucleotides, the CDR3 is TGTGCCTGGAGTGATCGCACTCCCCAAGAGACCCAGTACTTC.